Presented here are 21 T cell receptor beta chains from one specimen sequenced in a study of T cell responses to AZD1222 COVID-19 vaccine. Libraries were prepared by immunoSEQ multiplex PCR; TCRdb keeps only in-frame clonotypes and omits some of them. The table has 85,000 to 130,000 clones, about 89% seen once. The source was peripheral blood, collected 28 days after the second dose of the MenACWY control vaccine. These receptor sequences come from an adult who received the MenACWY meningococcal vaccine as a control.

DNA for the CDR3: TGTGCCAGTAGTATGGCTCAACGATACACTGAAGCTTTCTTT. It translates to CASSMAQRYTEAFF. This chain uses TRBV19 with TRBJ1-1; D remains ambiguous. Germline V gene data show CDR1 as LNHDA and CDR2 as SQIVND (reference sequence). The CDR3 length is 14 residues. V was shortened by 3 bases and J by 3 bases, with 11 bases between the two germline ends.

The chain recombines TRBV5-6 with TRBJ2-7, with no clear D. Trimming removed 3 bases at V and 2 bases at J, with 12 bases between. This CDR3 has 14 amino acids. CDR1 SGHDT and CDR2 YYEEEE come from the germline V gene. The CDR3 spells CASSWTEGTYEQYF. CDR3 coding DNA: TGTGCCAGCAGCTGGACGGAAGGGACCTACGAGCAGTACTTC.

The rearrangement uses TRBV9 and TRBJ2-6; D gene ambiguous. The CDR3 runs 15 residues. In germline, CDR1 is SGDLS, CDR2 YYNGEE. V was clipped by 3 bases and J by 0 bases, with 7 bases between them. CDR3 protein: CASSGSYSGANVLTF. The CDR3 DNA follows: TGTGCCAGCAGCGGGTCATACTCTGGGGCCAACGTCCTGACTTTC. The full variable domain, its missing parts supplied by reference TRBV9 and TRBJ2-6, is DSGVTQTPKHLITATGQRVTLRCSPRSGDLSVYWYQQSLDQGLQFLIQYYNGEERAKGNILERFSAQQFPDLHSELNLSSLELGDSALYFCASSGSYSGANVLTFGAGSRLTVL.

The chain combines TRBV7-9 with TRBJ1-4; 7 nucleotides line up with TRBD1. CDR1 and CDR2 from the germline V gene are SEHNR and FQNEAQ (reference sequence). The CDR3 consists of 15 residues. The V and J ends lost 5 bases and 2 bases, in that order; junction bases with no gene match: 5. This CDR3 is CASSPTGQTNEKLFF. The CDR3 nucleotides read TGTGCCAGCAGCCCTACGGGACAGACTAATGAAAAACTGTTTTTT.

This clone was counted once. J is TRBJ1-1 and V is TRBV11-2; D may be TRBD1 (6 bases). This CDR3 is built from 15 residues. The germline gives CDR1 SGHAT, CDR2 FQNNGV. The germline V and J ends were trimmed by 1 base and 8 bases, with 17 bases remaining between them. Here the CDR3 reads CASSLARQDRGEAFF. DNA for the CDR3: TGTGCCAGCAGCTTAGCACGACAGGACCGGGGGGAAGCTTTCTTT.

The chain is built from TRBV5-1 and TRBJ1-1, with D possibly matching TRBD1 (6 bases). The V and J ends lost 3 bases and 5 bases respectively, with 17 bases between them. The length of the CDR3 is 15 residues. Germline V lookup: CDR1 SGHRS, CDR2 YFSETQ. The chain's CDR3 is CASSSEPQGTTEAFF. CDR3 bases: TGCGCCAGCAGCTCGGAACCACAGGGTACGACTGAAGCTTTCTTT.

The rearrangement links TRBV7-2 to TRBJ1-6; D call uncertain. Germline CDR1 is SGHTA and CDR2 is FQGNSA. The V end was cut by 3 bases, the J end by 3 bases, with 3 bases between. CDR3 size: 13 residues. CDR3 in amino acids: CASSFGYNSPLHF. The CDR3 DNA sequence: TGTGCCAGCAGCTTCGGCTATAATTCACCCCTCCACTTT.

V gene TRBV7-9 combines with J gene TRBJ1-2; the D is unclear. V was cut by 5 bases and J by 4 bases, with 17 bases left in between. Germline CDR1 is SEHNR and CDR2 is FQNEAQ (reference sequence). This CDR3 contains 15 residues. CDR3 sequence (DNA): TGTGCCAGCAGCCCCTGGCGGGGTCTGGCCTATGGCTACACCTTC. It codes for CASSPWRGLAYGYTF.

The CDR3 sequence: CSAERTGFDEQYF. The CDR3 nucleotides are TGCAGCGCAGAAAGAACAGGGTTCGACGAGCAGTACTTC. The chain employs TRBV29-1 and TRBJ2-7; TRBD1 might be the D (6 bases). The CDR3 contains 13 residues. The V and J ends lost 7 bases and 5 bases respectively, with 18 bases between them. Germline assignment: CDR1 SQVTM and CDR2 ANQGSEA.

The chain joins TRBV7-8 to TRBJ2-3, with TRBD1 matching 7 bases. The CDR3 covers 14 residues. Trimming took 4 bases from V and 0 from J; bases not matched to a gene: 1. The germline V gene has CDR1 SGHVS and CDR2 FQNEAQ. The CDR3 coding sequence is TGTGCCAGCAGCTCGGGACAGAGCACAGATACGCAGTATTTT. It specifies CASSSGQSTDTQYF.

CDR3 DNA: TGTGCCAGCAGTCCGGGACAGGGGGTCCCAGGCACAGATACGCAGTATTTT. Protein: CASSPGQGVPGTDTQYF. The chain has TRBV27 and TRBJ2-3, with 11 bases identical to TRBD1. CDR3 length: 17 amino acids. V shed 5 bases, J shed 1 base, and the junction held 8 bases outside the gene matches. Per the germline V gene, CDR1 is MNHEY and CDR2 is SMNVEV (reference sequence).

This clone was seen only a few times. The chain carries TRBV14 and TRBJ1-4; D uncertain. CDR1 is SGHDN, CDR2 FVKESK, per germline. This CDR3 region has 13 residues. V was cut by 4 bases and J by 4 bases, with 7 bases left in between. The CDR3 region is CASSLLSNEKLFF. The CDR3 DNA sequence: TGTGCCAGCAGCCTACTCAGTAATGAAAAACTGTTTTTT.

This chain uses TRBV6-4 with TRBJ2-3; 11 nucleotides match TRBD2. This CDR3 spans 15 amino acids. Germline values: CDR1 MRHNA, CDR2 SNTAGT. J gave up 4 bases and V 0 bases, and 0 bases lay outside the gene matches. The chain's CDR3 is CASSDSSGGADTQYF. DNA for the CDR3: TGTGCCAGCAGTGACTCTAGCGGGGGGGCAGATACGCAGTATTTT.

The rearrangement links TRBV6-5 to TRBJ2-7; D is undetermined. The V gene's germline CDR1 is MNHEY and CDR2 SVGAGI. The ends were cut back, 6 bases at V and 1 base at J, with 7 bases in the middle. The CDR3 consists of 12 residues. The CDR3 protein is CASRMGSYEQYF. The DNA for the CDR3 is TGTGCCAGCAGAATGGGGTCCTACGAGCAGTACTTC.

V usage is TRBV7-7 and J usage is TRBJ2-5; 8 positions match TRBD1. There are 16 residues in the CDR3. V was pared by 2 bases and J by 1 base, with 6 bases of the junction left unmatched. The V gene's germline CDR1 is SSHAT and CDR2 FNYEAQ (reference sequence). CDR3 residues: CASSLSGQGPQETQYF. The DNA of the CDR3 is TGTGCCAGCAGCTTATCTGGACAGGGCCCCCAAGAGACCCAGTACTTC.

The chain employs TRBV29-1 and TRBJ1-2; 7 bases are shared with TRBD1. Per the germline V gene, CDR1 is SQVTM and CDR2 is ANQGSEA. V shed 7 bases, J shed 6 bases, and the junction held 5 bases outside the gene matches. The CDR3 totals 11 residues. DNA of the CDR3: TGCAGCGCCGGAGACAGGGATGGCTACACCTTC. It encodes CSAGDRDGYTF.

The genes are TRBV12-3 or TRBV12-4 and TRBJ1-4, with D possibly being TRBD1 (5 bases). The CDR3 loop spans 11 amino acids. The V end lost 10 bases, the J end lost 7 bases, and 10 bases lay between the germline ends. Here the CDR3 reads CATARGEKLFF. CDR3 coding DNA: TGTGCCACCGCGAGGGGTGAAAAACTGTTTTTT.

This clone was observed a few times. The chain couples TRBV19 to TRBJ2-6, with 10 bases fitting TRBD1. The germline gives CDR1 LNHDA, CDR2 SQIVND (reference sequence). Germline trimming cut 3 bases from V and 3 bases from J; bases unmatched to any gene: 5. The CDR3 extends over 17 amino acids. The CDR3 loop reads CASSMTGGLFGANVLTF. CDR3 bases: TGTGCCAGTAGTATGACAGGGGGCTTGTTTGGGGCCAACGTCCTGACTTTC.

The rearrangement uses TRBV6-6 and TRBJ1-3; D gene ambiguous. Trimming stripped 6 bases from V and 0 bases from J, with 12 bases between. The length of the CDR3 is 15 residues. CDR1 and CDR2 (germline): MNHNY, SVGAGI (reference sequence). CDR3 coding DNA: TGTGCCAGCAGGTCGACGGGGATCTCTGGAAACACCATATATTTT. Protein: CASRSTGISGNTIYF.

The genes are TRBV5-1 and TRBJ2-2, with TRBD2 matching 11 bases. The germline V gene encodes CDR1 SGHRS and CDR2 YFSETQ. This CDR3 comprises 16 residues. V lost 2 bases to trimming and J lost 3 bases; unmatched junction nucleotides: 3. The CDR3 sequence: CASSLLAGADTGELFF. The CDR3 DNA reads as TGCGCCAGCAGCTTACTAGCGGGGGCAGACACCGGGGAGCTGTTTTTT.

CDR3 sequence: CASSDRFNSPLHF. In DNA form, the CDR3 reads TGTGCCAGCAGCGACAGGTTTAATTCACCCCTCCACTTT. This chain connects TRBV25-1 to TRBJ1-6; a weak D match, TRBD1 (6 bases). CDR3 length: 13 residues. Germline CDR1 and CDR2: MGHDK and SYGVNS. Trimming took off 6 bases at V and 6 bases at J, with 9 bases between the two ends.